These 11 T cell receptor beta chains came from one sample sequenced in a study of blood T cell repertoires in COVID-19. The data were produced by immunoSEQ multiplex PCR, yet TCRdb's version contains in-frame clones alone and is incomplete. The sample has 120,000 to 150,000 clones, roughly 90% seen once. What was sequenced was PBMCs or T cells enriched from blood (not recorded which). The receptors here all came from a woman in her thirties with acute COVID-19.

V is TRBV18 and J is TRBJ2-2; TRBD1 matches 8 bases. Trimming removed 3 bases from V and 2 bases from J; junction bases left unmatched: 11. The CDR3 extends over 18 amino acids. The germline CDR1 and CDR2 sequences are KGHSH and LQKENI. This CDR3 is CASSPSRKTGVNTGELFF. As DNA, the CDR3 is TGTGCCAGCTCACCGTCGCGAAAGACAGGGGTTAACACCGGGGAGCTGTTTTTT. The complete variable domain, with remaining parts taken from reference TRBV18 and TRBJ2-2, reads NAGVMQNPRHLVRRRGQEARLRCSPMKGHSHVYWYRQLPEEGLKFMVYLQKENIIDESGMPKERFSAEFPKEGPSILRIQQVVRGDSAAYFCASSPSRKTGVNTGELFFGEGSRLTVL.

This clone appeared once. The J gene is TRBJ1-2, the V gene TRBV29-1; D is unresolved. Trimming shortened V by 4 bases and J by 3 bases, and 12 bases separated the two germline ends. Per germline, CDR1 SQVTM and CDR2 ANQGSEA. The CDR3 spans 13 residues. The CDR3 bases are TGCAGCGTTGGGTCGGAGACTGACTATGGCTACACCTTC. Translation gives CSVGSETDYGYTF.

The chain recombines TRBV13 with TRBJ2-5; 7 nucleotides line up with TRBD1. There are 14 residues in the CDR3. V gave up 4 bases and J gave up 1 base; unmatched junction bases: 3. Germline V gives CDR1 PRHDT, CDR2 FYEKMQ (reference sequence). CDR3 coding DNA: TGTGCCAGCAGCTACCGGGACAGCCAAGAGACCCAGTACTTC. Translating gives CASSYRDSQETQYF.

V is TRBV10-3 and J is TRBJ2-7, with 7 bases that match TRBD1. In germline, CDR1 is ENHRY, CDR2 SYGVKD. The junction had 19 bases not matched to a gene; V was cut back by 10 bases and J by 7 bases. This CDR3 has 15 amino acids. The CDR3, as DNA: TGTGCCAATTCCGGGACAGACGGCGTCGGAACTGAGCAGTACTTC. Protein product: CANSGTDGVGTEQYF.

The genes are TRBV13 and TRBJ1-2, with D possibly matching TRBD1 (5 bases). Germline loops: CDR1 PRHDT, CDR2 FYEKMQ (reference sequence). The V end lost 3 bases, the J end lost 4 bases, and 9 bases lay between the germline ends. CDR3 length: 13 residues. Here the CDR3 DNA reads TGTGCCAGCAGCTTTCGGGGGAGCTATGGCTACACCTTC. This encodes CASSFRGSYGYTF.

A remark on this clone: The sample holds other DNA sequences that translate to the same CDR3. This chain joins TRBV5-1 and TRBJ2-7, with 8 bases that match TRBD1. The CDR3 sequence is 14 residues long. Unmatched junction bases numbered 3, after V lost 0 bases and J lost 4 bases. Germline V gene lookup returns CDR1 SGHRS and CDR2 YFSETQ. The CDR3 region has the DNA TGCGCCAGCAGCTTGGTCCAGGGGGCGTACGAGCAGTACTTC. Its translation: CASSLVQGAYEQYF.

For the CDR3, the DNA is TGTGCCAGCAGCGTAGAGGCAGGCAGCACAGATACGCAGTATTTT. Its translation: CASSVEAGSTDTQYF. This chain connects TRBV9 to TRBJ2-3; D is unclear. The V gene lost 0 bases and the J gene lost 0 bases, with 8 bases spanning the gap. Germline loops: CDR1 SGDLS, CDR2 YYNGEE. The CDR3 length is 15 residues.

V and J are TRBV4-1 and TRBJ2-1; TRBD2 agrees at 8 bases. Germline trimming cut 4 bases from V and 6 bases from J; bases unmatched to any gene: 8. The CDR3 is 15 residues long. Germline V gives CDR1 MGHRA, CDR2 YSYEKL. CDR3: CASSLSAGGLNEQFF. CDR3 nucleotides: TGCGCCAGCAGCCTGTCGGCGGGAGGACTCAATGAGCAGTTCTTC.

The rearrangement joins TRBV5-4 to TRBJ2-5; TRBD1 might be the D (6 bases). The CDR3 has 14 residues. The germline V and J ends were trimmed by 5 bases and 3 bases, with 14 bases remaining between them. Germline V gene lookup returns CDR1 SGHNT and CDR2 YYREEE (reference sequence). DNA for the CDR3: TGTGCCAGCAGTGACCGGGACAAAGAAGAGACCCAGTACTTC. Protein product: CASSDRDKEETQYF.

The chain couples TRBV29-1 to TRBJ2-3, with 12 bases lining up with TRBD2. Germline V CDR1 and CDR2: SQVTM, ANQGSEA. The V and J ends lost 4 bases and 2 bases, in that order; junction bases with no gene match: 13. The CDR3 covers 18 residues. CDR3 loop: CSVVPLAGGTAYTDTQYF. The CDR3 region has the DNA TGCAGCGTTGTGCCGCTAGCGGGGGGGACCGCCTACACAGATACGCAGTATTTT.

The chain recombines TRBV28 with TRBJ2-7, with D uncertain. The CDR3 length is 14 residues. Trimming left V 3 bases short and J 2 bases short, with 11 bases between. Germline V lookup: CDR1 MDHEN, CDR2 SYDVKM. CDR3 sequence reads: CASSFGPSPYEQYF. CDR3 DNA: TGTGCCAGCAGTTTTGGCCCCTCCCCCTACGAGCAGTACTTC. Full variable domain (remainder filled in from reference TRBV28 and TRBJ2-7): DVKVTQSSRYLVKRTGEKVFLECVQDMDHENMFWYRQDPGLGLRLIYFSYDVKMKEKGDIPEGYSVSREKKERFSLILESASTNQTSMYLCASSFGPSPYEQYFGPGTRLTVT.